The 17 T cell receptor beta chains listed next were all sequenced from one sample in a study of cytomegalovirus exposure and HLA in healthy donors. A multiplex PCR was run with 60 Vbeta primers and 13 Jbeta primers. Profiling relied on immunoSEQ multiplex PCR, and the TCRdb table lists in-frame clones only, not all of them. The table shows approximately 170,000 clones, with around 80% occurring only once. Source material: PBMCs. Source of these receptors: a boy aged 2 to 10 in good health and CMV-seronegative.

The V and J genes are TRBV19 and TRBJ2-1; 15 positions match TRBD2. The CDR3 is 15 amino acids. The junction had 7 bases not matched to a gene; V was cut back by 6 bases and J by 10 bases. From germline, CDR1 is LNHDA and CDR2 SQIVND (reference sequence). The CDR3 spells CASRPGTSGRREQFF. CDR3 in DNA: TGTGCCAGTAGGCCCGGGACTAGCGGGAGGCGGGAGCAGTTCTTC.

The chain employs TRBV5-4 and TRBJ1-1; D might be TRBD1 (6 bases). The CDR3 runs to 12 residues. V gave up 3 bases and J gave up 5 bases, with 8 bases separating them. The germline V gene has CDR1 SGHNT and CDR2 YYREEE (reference sequence). The CDR3 spells CASSSGQTEAFF. CDR3 nucleotide sequence: TGTGCCAGCAGCTCTGGACAGACTGAAGCTTTCTTT.

The chain carries TRBV5-1 and TRBJ2-2; 9 bases agree with TRBD2. This CDR3 spans 16 amino acids. Trimming cost V 5 bases and J 1 base; bases outside gene matches: 6. Looked up from germline, CDR1 is SGHRS and CDR2 is YFSETQ. The CDR3 spells CASRLTSGLNTGELFF. Here the CDR3 DNA reads TGCGCCAGCAGACTTACTAGCGGGCTGAACACCGGGGAGCTGTTTTTT.

The J gene is TRBJ1-4, the V gene TRBV5-8; D unresolved. Germline assignment: CDR1 SGHTS and CDR2 YDEGEE. This CDR3 has 15 residues. V was clipped by 0 bases and J by 7 bases, with 13 bases between them. CDR3 sequence: CASSLERRVGEKLFF. The CDR3 DNA sequence: TGTGCCAGCAGCTTGGAAAGACGGGTGGGTGAAAAACTGTTTTTT.

This chain joins TRBV13 and TRBJ2-3; D remains ambiguous. The V gene's germline CDR1 is PRHDT and CDR2 FYEKMQ (reference sequence). The ends were cut back, 10 bases at V and 6 bases at J, with 11 bases in the middle. CDR3 length equals 11 residues. The CDR3: CATTPGDTQYF. Written as DNA, the CDR3 is TGTGCCACCACACCCGGGGATACGCAGTATTTT.

This clone was counted a single time. This chain connects TRBV5-1 to TRBJ1-1; D call uncertain. Germline V gene data show CDR1 as SGHRS and CDR2 as YFSETQ. V was clipped by 0 bases and J by 0 bases, with 6 bases between them. CDR3 size: 14 residues. CDR3: CASSLGVMNTEAFF. CDR3 coding DNA: TGCGCCAGCAGCTTGGGAGTTATGAACACTGAAGCTTTCTTT.

This clone was found once. V is TRBV6-1 and J is TRBJ1-2; possibly TRBD1 for D (6 bases). With 4 bases removed from V and 8 bases from J, the gap between germline ends came to 20 bases. CDR3 length: 15 amino acids. Germline V gene data show CDR1 as MNHNS and CDR2 as SASEGT. The CDR3 nucleotides read TGTGCCAGCAGTGCGATCGGACAGTCCCCGGGGGGCTACACCTTC. Its protein is CASSAIGQSPGGYTF.

This chain connects TRBV7-3 to TRBJ2-3; 7 bases map to TRBD1. The CDR3 is made up of 14 amino acids. Germline V gene lookup returns CDR1 SGHTA and CDR2 FQGTGA. The junction had 7 bases not matched to a gene; V was cut back by 5 bases and J by 5 bases. The CDR3, as DNA: TGTGCCAGCAGCCACGGGACAGCAGGAGATACGCAGTATTTT. Translated: CASSHGTAGDTQYF.

V and J are TRBV23-1 and TRBJ2-1, with 12 bases identical to TRBD2. TRBV23-1 carries the ORF label, with uncertain function. CDR3 length: 18 amino acids. Losses at the gene ends were 1 base for V and 2 bases for J; bases not matched to a gene: 6. The CDR3 loop reads CASSQYPSGRGTYNEQFF. DNA for the CDR3: TGCGCCAGCAGTCAATACCCTAGCGGGAGGGGAACCTACAATGAGCAGTTCTTC.

This clone was detected only a few times. This sequence joins TRBV5-1 and TRBJ1-1; TRBD1 aligns across 7 bases. The CDR3 totals 15 residues. J was trimmed by 0 bases and V by 4 bases; bases with no gene match: 6. The V gene's germline CDR1 is SGHRS and CDR2 YFSETQ. The DNA for the CDR3 is TGCGCCAGCAGCACCCTCACAGGGGTGAACACTGAAGCTTTCTTT. Protein: CASSTLTGVNTEAFF. The full variable domain, completed using reference TRBV5-1 and TRBJ1-1, is KAGVTQTPRYLIKTRGQQVTLSCSPISGHRSVSWYQQTPGQGLQFLFEYFSETQRNKGNFPGRFSGRQFSNSRSEMNVSTLELGDSALYLCASSTLTGVNTEAFFGQGTRLTVV.

This clone turned up a few times. The CDR3, as DNA: TGTGCCAGCAGTGTTCCCAGCGGGAGCACAGATACGCAGTATTTT. Protein: CASSVPSGSTDTQYF. The J gene is TRBJ2-3, the V gene TRBV2, with D possibly TRBD2 on 6 matching bases. The CDR3 loop spans 15 amino acids. Trimming stripped 4 bases from V and 0 bases from J, with 11 bases between. Germline V CDR1 and CDR2: SNHLY, FYNNEI.

The chain couples TRBV4-2 to TRBJ1-2, with 8 bases identical to TRBD1. With 0 bases clipped from V and 4 bases from J, the junction kept 4 bases outside the gene matches. This CDR3 has 15 amino acids. The germline CDR1 and CDR2 sequences are LGHNA and YNFKEQ. The CDR3, as DNA: TGTGCCAGCAGCCAAGATGACAGGGGAGCCTATGGCTACACCTTC. This sequence encodes CASSQDDRGAYGYTF.

The V call is TRBV18, the J call TRBJ2-3, with D possibly being TRBD2 (6 bases). Germline assignment: CDR1 KGHSH and CDR2 LQKENI. V lost 4 bases and J lost 0, with 17 bases in between. The CDR3 is 17 amino acids. The CDR3 loop is CASSLAVISSSTDTQYF. In DNA form, the CDR3 reads TGTGCCAGCTCACTAGCGGTGATTAGTTCTAGCACAGATACGCAGTATTTT.

The chain carries TRBV9 and TRBJ2-7; tentatively, D is TRBD1 (7 bases). The germline V gene encodes CDR1 SGDLS and CDR2 YYNGEE. The CDR3 consists of 15 residues. Trimming took off 0 bases at V and 5 bases at J, with 15 bases between the two ends. CDR3 DNA sequence: TGTGCCAGCAGCGTAGGGGCAGGGGGGCGCAACGAGCAGTACTTC. Residues: CASSVGAGGRNEQYF.

The CDR3 is CASKIGTGNNYGYTF. CDR3 DNA: TGTGCCAGTAAGATCGGGACAGGGAACAACTATGGCTACACCTTC. V usage is TRBV19 and J usage is TRBJ1-2; 9 bases are a match to TRBD1. CDR1 is LNHDA, CDR2 SQIVND, per germline (reference sequence). CDR3 size: 15 residues. The V gene end was trimmed by 7 bases and the J gene end by 2 bases; junction bases not matched to a gene: 8.

V gene TRBV18 combines with J gene TRBJ2-7; 9 bases map to TRBD1. This CDR3 region has 14 residues. Germline CDR1 is KGHSH and CDR2 is LQKENI. With 5 bases clipped from V and 3 bases from J, the junction kept 5 bases outside the gene matches. CDR3 amino acids: CASSGGQGYYEQYF. The DNA for the CDR3 is TGTGCCAGCTCAGGGGGACAGGGATACTACGAGCAGTACTTC.

The J gene is TRBJ1-6, the V gene TRBV19; 9 bases are a match to TRBD1. This CDR3 is built from 15 residues. Per the germline V gene, CDR1 is LNHDA and CDR2 is SQIVND (reference sequence). J lost 6 bases, V lost 8 bases, and 8 bases had no gene match. CDR3 sequence: CASSDRGVGNSPLHF. The CDR3 DNA reads TGTGCCAGTTCGGACAGGGGAGTGGGTAATTCACCCCTCCACTTT.